The T cell receptor beta chain under discussion was sequenced for a study of cytomegalovirus exposure and HLA in healthy donors. This CDR3 is built from 12 residues. With 0 bases removed from V and 10 bases from J, the gap between germline ends came to 7 bases. Germline V lookup: CDR1 SGHDN, CDR2 FVKESK. Study results and limitations: As a later analysis revealed, most CMV-associated TCR beta chains appeared HLA-restricted. With later analysis, a missense DCLRE1C variant became linked to TCR beta V- and J-gene trimming. The classifier reportedly diagnosed cytomegalovirus status with high sensitivity and specificity.

A word on this clone: Its antigen remains unidentified.

Primers: 60 Vbeta forward and 13 Jbeta reverse. In the original processing: Later work found around 72 million unique TCR beta chains, with 10 million to 14 million shared. The repertoire was sequenced with immunoSEQ multiplex PCR; TCRdb's copy has only in-frame clones and lacks some. V, J and clone size are taken as reported in that table, and D and trimming were inferred from the DNA itself. The data show about 210,000 clones, with over 80% seen just once and 6% held by the top ten. The V gene is TRBV14, the J gene TRBJ1-5; D gene unclear. What was sequenced was PBMCs. This sequence originates from a man between 40 and 49 years old in good health and CMV-seropositive. CDR3 nucleotides: TGTGCCAGCAGCCAAGAGGGAGGTCCCCAGCATTTT. Translation gives CASSQEGGPQHF.